This T cell receptor beta chain came from a study of cytomegalovirus exposure and HLA in healthy donors (dated by TCRdb to 2015 to 2018). Describing the broader study: The 500 to 800 repertoires of the first cohort and the roughly 110 validation repertoires were produced on the same platform, according to a later analysis. A separate validation cohort of about 110 different subjects was used in addition to the approximately 610-subject first cohort. To predict cytomegalovirus infection status, the study combined high-throughput TCR immunosequencing, statistical association of individual TCRs with disease status, and machine learning. The study aimed to test whether cataloging public T cell receptors could reveal signatures of past pathogen exposure. What the study reported, not specific to this receptor: In both the original and validation cohorts, the classifier was reported to diagnose cytomegalovirus status with high specificity and sensitivity. A total of roughly 160 TCR beta chains were listed by the study as associated with cytomegalovirus. A few of the identified cytomegalovirus-associated TCR beta chains were confirmed in vitro to be specific for cytomegalovirus antigens. Most TCR sequences were seen in very few donors, while some public TCRs were found in many individuals. A later analysis lacked HLA typing for the validation cohort, so it scored co-occurrence in that cohort across all 120 or so repertoires. The authors suggested that the approach could potentially be extended to other disease states and immunological phenotypes. Subsequent analysis determined that TCRs grouped into clusters in the first cohort also showed a tendency toward co-occurrence across the 130 or so validation repertoires, and 90% to 95% of cluster scores exceeded 0.

Separate from the approximately 670-subject first cohort, the validation cohort of about 110 subjects was the group to which the donors belonged. The CDR3, from cysteine to phenylalanine, totals 11 residues. Of all the DNA, just the CDR3 is kept, 33 bases in frame from base 1. The germline V gene yields SNHLY for CDR1 and FYNNEI for CDR2. The library was built by means of the immunoSEQ multiplex PCR assay. For the original study's pipeline: A statistical classification framework was built for diagnosing cytomegalovirus status from the catalog of TCR beta chain sequences. TCRdb holds this immuneACCESS table with in-frame rearrangements only. Some clones are missing; in checked studies, unresolved V genes explain under half, and the rest has no known cause. The V and J calls and clone size come from that table; D and trimming were worked out from the DNA. This sample gives a few hundred thousand clones in total; 65% to 90% of them show up just once. Less than 1.2% of the sample is held by the ten biggest clonotypes.

In regard to this clone: This receptor's antigen is unknown. No clone much larger than this one lies a single base away; base qualities are absent.

Sequenced: PBMCs. The TCR comes from a woman between 18 and 30 years old in good health and CMV-seronegative. This chain is built from TRBV2 and TRBJ2-5; the D gene assignment is ambiguous. The end of the DNA aligns better with TRBJ2-4, so the J call may be wrong. The nucleotide sequence is TGTGCCAGCAGCGAGGAGACCATTCAGTACTTC. It specifies CASSEETIQYF.